Below are 23 T cell receptor beta chains sequenced from a single sample in a study of Graves' ophthalmopathy and Graves' hyperthyroidism (dated by TCRdb to between 2018 and 2020). Reads for this sample came from an Illumina HiSeq 2000. TCR beta CDR3 regions were amplified from RNA transcripts for repertoire sequencing. A first-round RT-PCR used HTBI primers with the Qiagen OneStep RT-PCR kit, followed by a second-round multiplex PCR, size selection and purification. TCRdb itself trimmed the public reads at Q25 with fastp, ran MiXCR and retained productive beta chains. Merged by CDR3 protein, the rows form single entries marked with the most common genes and DNA. The sample table holds 350,000 to 450,000 distinct CDR3 sequences, of which around 17% were seen once. The biggest ten clones account for roughly 1.5% of the sample. The sequenced material came from peripheral blood. The source is a woman between 18 and 29 years old with Graves' ophthalmopathy. Donor details come from another sample of the same person, matched by shared clones.

V is TRBV7-9 and J is TRBJ2-4; D is possibly TRBD1 or TRBD2 (5 bases each). This CDR3 is built from 15 residues. Germline values: CDR1 SEHNR, CDR2 FQNEAQ (reference sequence). Trimming left V 5 bases short and J 6 bases short, with 17 bases between. The CDR3 DNA reads TGTGCCAGCAGCCCTTCCACGGGGCAGGGAAACATTCAGTACTTC. Protein product: CASSPSTGQGNIQYF.

The rearrangement joins TRBV12-3 or TRBV12-4 to TRBJ2-7; 7 positions agree with TRBD2. V lost 0 bases and J lost 0; bases outside the gene matches: 11. CDR3 length: 18 amino acids. The CDR3 loop is CASSLAQGLAVSSYEQYF. As DNA, the CDR3 is TGTGCCAGCAGTTTAGCGCAAGGCCTAGCGGTAAGCTCCTACGAGCAGTACTTC.

This clonotype appeared many times. The chain employs TRBV15 and TRBJ2-7, with D maybe TRBD1 (6 bases). The CDR3 consists of 15 residues. The germline V gene encodes CDR1 LNHNV and CDR2 YYDKDF (reference sequence). Trimming removed 3 bases from V and 2 bases from J, with 14 bases in between. CDR3 sequence reads: CATSRGKDSTYEQYF. The CDR3 DNA follows: TGTGCCACCAGCAGGGGTAAGGACAGTACCTACGAGCAGTACTTC.

This clonotype was counted ten times or more. The genes are TRBV4-3 and TRBJ1-1, with D hard to call. With 1 base removed from V and 1 base from J, the gap between germline ends came to 10 bases. The germline V gene encodes CDR1 LGHNA and CDR2 YSLEER. The CDR3 runs to 15 residues. The CDR3 is CASSQVVFGNTEAFF. The CDR3 DNA is TGCGCCAGCAGCCAAGTAGTTTTCGGGAACACTGAAGCTTTCTTT.

This clonotype has ten or more counts. J is TRBJ1-2 and V is TRBV5-6; D remains unclear. CDR1 is SGHDT, CDR2 YYEEEE, per germline. The ends were cut back, 3 bases at V and 10 bases at J, with 10 bases in the middle. This CDR3 has 11 amino acids. CDR3 region: CASSWGIDYTF. The CDR3 bases are TGTGCCAGCAGCTGGGGTATAGACTACACCTTC.

The rearrangement uses TRBV12-3 or TRBV12-4 and TRBJ2-7; 12 bases align to TRBD2. The V gene end was trimmed by 1 base and the J gene end by 5 bases; junction bases not matched to a gene: 3. This CDR3 comprises 15 residues. In DNA form, the CDR3 reads TGTGCCAGCAGTTTAGGACTAGCGGGAGCGCACGAGCAGTACTTC. Its translation: CASSLGLAGAHEQYF.

This clonotype was seen at least ten times. V usage is TRBV6-2 or TRBV6-3 and J usage is TRBJ1-5, with 8 bases that match TRBD1. The CDR3 length is 15 residues. V lost 2 bases and J lost 7; bases outside the gene matches: 7. The V gene's germline CDR1 is MNHEY and CDR2 SVGEGT. CDR3 in amino acids: CASSYPQGVRQPQHF. The CDR3, as DNA: TGTGCCAGCAGTTACCCACAGGGGGTTCGGCAGCCCCAGCATTTT.

This clonotype was recorded many times. This chain links TRBV6-2 or TRBV6-3 with TRBJ1-2, with 7 nucleotides matching TRBD1. Germline trimming cut 8 bases from V and 6 bases from J; bases unmatched to any gene: 6. Looked up from germline, CDR1 is MNHEY and CDR2 is SVGEGT. This CDR3 comprises 12 residues. DNA of the CDR3: TGTGCCAGCGAGAGACAGGGTGATGGCTACACCTTC. Translating gives CASERQGDGYTF.

This clonotype was found many times. The chain combines TRBV4-3 with TRBJ1-1; D is possibly TRBD1 (5 bases). CDR3 length equals 15 residues. Deletions cut 4 bases from V and 4 bases from J, with 16 bases between. Germline V gene data show CDR1 as LGHNA and CDR2 as YSLEER. CDR3 nucleotide sequence: TGCGCCAGCAGCCCCTCCCGTCAGGGACCCACTGAAGCTTTCTTT. Its translation: CASSPSRQGPTEAFF.

This clonotype was counted at least ten times. V usage is TRBV12-5 and J usage is TRBJ1-2, with D possibly TRBD1 on 6 matching bases. The CDR3 runs 17 residues. V was shortened by 0 bases and J by 2 bases, with 16 bases between the two germline ends. CDR1 and CDR2 from the germline V gene are LGHNT and FRNRAP. CDR3 residues: CASGLVLRGQGNYGYTF. DNA for the CDR3: TGTGCTAGTGGTTTGGTACTCAGAGGGCAGGGGAACTATGGCTACACCTTC.

This clonotype was seen repeatedly, ten times or more. This chain uses TRBV6-2 or TRBV6-3 with TRBJ1-3, with 8 nucleotides matching TRBD1. The CDR3 is 14 residues long. Germline-derived CDR1 and CDR2 are MNHEY and SVGEGT. V trimming: 2 bases; J trimming: 3 bases; junction bases outside the gene matches: 0. In nucleotides, the CDR3 is TGTGCCAGCAGTTACGGGACAGGTGGAAACACCATATATTTT. Protein product: CASSYGTGGNTIYF.

This clonotype was counted at least ten times. The chain recombines TRBV20-1 with TRBJ2-5; no firm D call. Per the germline V gene, CDR1 is DFQATT and CDR2 is SNEGSKA (reference sequence). CDR3 size: 13 residues. Trimming shortened V by 5 bases and J by 4 bases, and 14 bases separated the two germline ends. The CDR3 loop reads CSAGRNLGETQYF. The CDR3 coding sequence is TGCAGTGCTGGACGGAACCTTGGAGAGACCCAGTACTTC.

This clonotype occurred many times. The CDR3 loop is CASSLLAGLGTEAFF. The CDR3 nucleotides are TGTGCCAGCAGTTTATTGGCCGGGTTGGGCACTGAAGCTTTCTTT. The V gene is TRBV12-3 or TRBV12-4, the J gene TRBJ1-1; D is unclear. V was cut by 2 bases and J by 4 bases, with 14 bases left in between. The CDR3 extends over 15 amino acids.

This clonotype has at least ten counts. This chain joins TRBV24-1 and TRBJ1-5; no firm D call. Per the germline V gene, CDR1 is KGHDR and CDR2 is SFDVKD. CDR3 length: 12 amino acids. V was trimmed by 1 base and J by 6 bases, leaving 3 bases between them. The CDR3 is CATSDFGQPQHF. DNA for the CDR3: TGTGCCACCAGTGATTTTGGTCAGCCCCAGCATTTT.

This clonotype has ten or more counts. CDR3 bases: TGTGCCAGTCGGACCAGGGAGGATTTGAACACTGAAGCTTTCTTT. This translates into CASRTREDLNTEAFF. The chain is built from TRBV27 and TRBJ1-1, with D maybe TRBD1 (5 bases). From germline, CDR1 is MNHEY and CDR2 SMNVEV (reference sequence). V lost 9 bases to trimming and J lost 0 bases, with 17 bases between them. CDR3 length equals 15 residues.

This clonotype was detected many times. The chain carries TRBV6-5 and TRBJ2-7, with D perhaps TRBD2 (5 bases). Germline loops: CDR1 MNHEY, CDR2 SVGAGI. This CDR3 comprises 15 residues. Deletions cut 5 bases from V and 3 bases from J, with 17 bases between. The CDR3 coding sequence is TGTGCCAGCAGTCCCACATGGAGGAGGAACTACGAGCAGTACTTC. This encodes CASSPTWRRNYEQYF.

V usage is TRBV6-4 and J usage is TRBJ1-3; D possibly corresponds to TRBD1 (5 bases). The length of the CDR3 is 16 residues. V was shortened by 2 bases and J by 0 bases, with 11 bases between the two germline ends. The germline gives CDR1 MRHNA, CDR2 SNTAGT. The CDR3 region is CASSDGRGTSGNTIYF. CDR3 nucleotides: TGTGCCAGCAGTGACGGGCGGGGGACCTCTGGAAACACCATATATTTT.

At least ten counts were recorded for this clonotype. J is TRBJ1-1 and V is TRBV6-6; TRBD1 might be the D (5 bases). Between the trimmed V and J ends, which lost 7 bases and 3 bases, there was a span of 12 bases. The CDR3 is 13 amino acids. The germline gives CDR1 MNHNY, CDR2 SVGAGI (reference sequence). The CDR3 nucleotides read TGTGCCAGCACTACGACAGTTTACACTGAAGCTTTCTTT. Translating it yields CASTTTVYTEAFF.

This clonotype showed up many times. CDR3 nucleotide sequence: TGTGCCAGCAGTTTTGAAGGGGTAAAGAGATCGAGCAATCAGCCCCAGCATTTT. Protein product: CASSFEGVKRSSNQPQHF. V usage is TRBV28 and J usage is TRBJ1-5; D possibly corresponds to TRBD1 (5 bases). The V end was cut by 3 bases, the J end by 1 base, with 19 bases between. Germline loops: CDR1 MDHEN, CDR2 SYDVKM. This CDR3 contains 18 residues.

The chain is built from TRBV6-1 and TRBJ2-7, with 9 bases identical to TRBD1. V was clipped by 4 bases and J by 0 bases; unmatched bases: 7. Germline loops: CDR1 MNHNS, CDR2 SASEGT. CDR3 length: 16 amino acids. CDR3 sequence: CASSATDRGNSYEQYF. The DNA of the CDR3 is TGTGCCAGCAGTGCCACCGACAGGGGGAACTCCTACGAGCAGTACTTC.

Ten or more counts support this clonotype. This chain uses TRBV7-2 with TRBJ2-7; perhaps TRBD1 as D (6 bases). The length of the CDR3 is 14 residues. Trimming stripped 1 base from V and 7 bases from J, with 14 bases between. The V gene's germline CDR1 is SGHTA and CDR2 FQGNSA. In nucleotides, the CDR3 is TGTGCCAGCAGCTTAGTGGGCAGGGGAAGGGAGCAGTACTTC. Its protein is CASSLVGRGREQYF.

The table lists this clonotype with many counts. The chain employs TRBV6-1 and TRBJ2-5; 8 bases fit TRBD2. The CDR3 length is 14 residues. V gave up 4 bases and J gave up 4 bases; unmatched junction bases: 5. The germline CDR1 and CDR2 sequences are MNHNS and SASEGT. CDR3 in DNA: TGTGCCAGCAGTGCCGGACTAGCCGGAGAGACCCAGTACTTC. As protein: CASSAGLAGETQYF.

The table lists this clonotype with many counts. This sequence joins TRBV4-3 and TRBJ1-1; D not resolved. Germline loops: CDR1 LGHNA, CDR2 YSLEER. Trimming left V 0 bases short and J 10 bases short, with 15 bases between. This CDR3 comprises 14 residues. The CDR3 coding sequence is TGCGCCAGCAGCCAAGAAACGTCCCGTGGAGGAGCTTTCTTT. Translation gives CASSQETSRGGAFF.